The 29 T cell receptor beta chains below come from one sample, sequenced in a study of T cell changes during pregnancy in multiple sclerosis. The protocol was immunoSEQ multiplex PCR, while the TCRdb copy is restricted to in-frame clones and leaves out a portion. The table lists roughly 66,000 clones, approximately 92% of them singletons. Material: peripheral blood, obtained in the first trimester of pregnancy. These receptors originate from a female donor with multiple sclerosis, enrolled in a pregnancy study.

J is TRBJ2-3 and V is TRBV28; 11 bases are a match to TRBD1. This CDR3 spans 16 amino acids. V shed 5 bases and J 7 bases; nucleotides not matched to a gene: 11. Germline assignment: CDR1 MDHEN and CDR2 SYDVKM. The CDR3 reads CASSPLGTGGVHTQYF. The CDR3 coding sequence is TGTGCCAGCAGTCCCTTAGGGACAGGGGGAGTTCATACGCAGTATTTT.

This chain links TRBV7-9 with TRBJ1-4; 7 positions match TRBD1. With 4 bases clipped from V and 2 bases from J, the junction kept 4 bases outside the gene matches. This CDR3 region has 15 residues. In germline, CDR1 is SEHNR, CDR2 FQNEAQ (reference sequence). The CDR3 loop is CASSSTGSTNEKLFF. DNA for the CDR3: TGTGCCAGCAGCTCGACAGGGTCTACTAATGAAAAACTGTTTTTT.

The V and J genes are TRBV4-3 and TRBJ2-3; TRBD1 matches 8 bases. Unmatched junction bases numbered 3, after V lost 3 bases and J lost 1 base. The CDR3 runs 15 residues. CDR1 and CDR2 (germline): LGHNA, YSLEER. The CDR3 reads CASSHETGGTDTQYF. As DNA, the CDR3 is TGCGCCAGCAGCCACGAGACAGGGGGCACAGATACGCAGTATTTT.

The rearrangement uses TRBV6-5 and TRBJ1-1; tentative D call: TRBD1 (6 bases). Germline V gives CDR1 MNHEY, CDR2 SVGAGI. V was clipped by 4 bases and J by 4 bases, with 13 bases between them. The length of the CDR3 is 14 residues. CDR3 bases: TGTGCCAGCAGTTTGCTAGAGACAGGCACTGAAGCTTTCTTT. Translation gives CASSLLETGTEAFF.

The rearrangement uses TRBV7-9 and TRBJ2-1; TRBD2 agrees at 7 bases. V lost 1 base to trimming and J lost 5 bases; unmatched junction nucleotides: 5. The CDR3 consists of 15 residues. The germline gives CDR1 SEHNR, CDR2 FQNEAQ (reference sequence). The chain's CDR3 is CASSLDGTKNNEQFF. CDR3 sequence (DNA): TGTGCCAGCAGCTTAGACGGGACTAAAAACAATGAGCAGTTCTTC.

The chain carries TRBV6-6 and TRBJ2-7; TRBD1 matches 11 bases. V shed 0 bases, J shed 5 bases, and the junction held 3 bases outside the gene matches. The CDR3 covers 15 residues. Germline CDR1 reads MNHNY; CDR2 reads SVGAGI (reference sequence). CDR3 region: CASSYSRTGGNEQYF. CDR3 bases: TGTGCCAGCAGTTACTCGCGGACAGGGGGCAACGAGCAGTACTTC.

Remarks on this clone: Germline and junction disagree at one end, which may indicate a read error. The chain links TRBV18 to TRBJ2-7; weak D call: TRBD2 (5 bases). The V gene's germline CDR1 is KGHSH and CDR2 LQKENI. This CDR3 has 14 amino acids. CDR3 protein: CASSPRGDSSEQYF. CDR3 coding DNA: TGTGCCAGCTCACCACGGGGAGACTCCTCCGAGCAGTACTTC.

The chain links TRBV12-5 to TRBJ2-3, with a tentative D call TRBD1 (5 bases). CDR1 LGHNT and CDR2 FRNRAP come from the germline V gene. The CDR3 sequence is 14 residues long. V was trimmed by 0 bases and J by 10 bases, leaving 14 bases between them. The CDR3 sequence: CASGLVQETPSQYF. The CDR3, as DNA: TGTGCTAGTGGTTTGGTACAGGAGACCCCGTCGCAGTATTTT. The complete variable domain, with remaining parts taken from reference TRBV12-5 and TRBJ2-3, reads DARVTQTPRHKVTEMGQEVTMRCQPILGHNTVFWYRQTMMQGLELLAYFRNRAPLDDSGMPKDRFSAEMPDATLATLKIQPSEPRDSAVYFCASGLVQETPSQYFGPGTRLTVL.

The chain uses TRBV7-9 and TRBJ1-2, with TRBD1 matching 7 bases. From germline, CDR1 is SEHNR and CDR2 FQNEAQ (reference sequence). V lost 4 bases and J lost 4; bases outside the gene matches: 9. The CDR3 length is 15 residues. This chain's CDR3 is CASSYDAQGSYGYTF. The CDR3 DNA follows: TGTGCCAGCAGCTACGACGCACAGGGGAGCTATGGCTACACCTTC.

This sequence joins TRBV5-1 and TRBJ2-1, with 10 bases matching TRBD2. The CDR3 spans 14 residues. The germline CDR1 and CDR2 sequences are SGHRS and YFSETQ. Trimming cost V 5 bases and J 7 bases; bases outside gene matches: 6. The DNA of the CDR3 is TGCGCCAGCAGAAAAAGCGGGAGGGAGAATGAGCAGTTCTTC. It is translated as CASRKSGRENEQFF. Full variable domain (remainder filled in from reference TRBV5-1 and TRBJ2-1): KAGVTQTPRYLIKTRGQQVTLSCSPISGHRSVSWYQQTPGQGLQFLFEYFSETQRNKGNFPGRFSGRQFSNSRSEMNVSTLELGDSALYLCASRKSGRENEQFFGPGTRLTVL.

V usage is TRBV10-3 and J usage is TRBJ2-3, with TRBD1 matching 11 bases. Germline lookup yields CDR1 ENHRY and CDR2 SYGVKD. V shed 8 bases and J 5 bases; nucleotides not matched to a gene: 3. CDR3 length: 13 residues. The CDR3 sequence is CAIGDRGRDTQYF. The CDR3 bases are TGTGCCATCGGGGACAGGGGGAGAGATACGCAGTATTTT.

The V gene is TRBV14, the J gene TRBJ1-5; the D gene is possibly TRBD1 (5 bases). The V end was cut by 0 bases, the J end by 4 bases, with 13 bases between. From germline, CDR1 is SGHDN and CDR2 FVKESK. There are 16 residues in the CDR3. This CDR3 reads CASSQDKRQPNQPQHF. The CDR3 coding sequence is TGTGCCAGCAGCCAAGACAAAAGACAGCCTAATCAGCCCCAGCATTTT.

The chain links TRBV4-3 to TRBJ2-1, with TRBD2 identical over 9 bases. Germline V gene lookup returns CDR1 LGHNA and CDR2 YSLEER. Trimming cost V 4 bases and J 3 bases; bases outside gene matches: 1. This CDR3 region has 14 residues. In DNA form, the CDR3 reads TGCGCCAGCAGCCTAGCGGGGGACTACAATGAGCAGTTCTTC. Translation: CASSLAGDYNEQFF.

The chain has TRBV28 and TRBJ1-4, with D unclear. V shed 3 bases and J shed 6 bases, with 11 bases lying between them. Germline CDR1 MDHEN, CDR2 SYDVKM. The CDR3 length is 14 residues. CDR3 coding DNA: TGTGCCAGCAGTTTCGATGCGCCTGATGAAAAACTGTTTTTT. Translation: CASSFDAPDEKLFF.

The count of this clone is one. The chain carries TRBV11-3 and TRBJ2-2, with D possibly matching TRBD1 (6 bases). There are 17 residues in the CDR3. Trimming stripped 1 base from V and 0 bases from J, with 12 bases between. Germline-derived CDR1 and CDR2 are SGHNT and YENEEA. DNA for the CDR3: TGTGCCAGCAGCTTAGGTTTCGGACAGTCGAACACCGGGGAGCTGTTTTTT. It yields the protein CASSLGFGQSNTGELFF.

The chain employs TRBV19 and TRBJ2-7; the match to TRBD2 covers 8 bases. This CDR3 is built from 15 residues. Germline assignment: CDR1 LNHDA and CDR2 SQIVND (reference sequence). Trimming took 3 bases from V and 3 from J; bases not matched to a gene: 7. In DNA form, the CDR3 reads TGTGCCAGTAGTATTCTAAGCGGGAGTAACTACGAGCAGTACTTC. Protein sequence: CASSILSGSNYEQYF.

The CDR3 is CASSRGGGNSYNEQFF. For the CDR3, the DNA is TGCGCCAGCAGCCGAGGCGGGGGCAATTCTTACAATGAGCAGTTCTTC. The chain recombines TRBV5-1 with TRBJ2-1; D possibly corresponds to TRBD2 (7 bases). The germline V and J ends were trimmed by 4 bases and 4 bases, with 18 bases remaining between them. The CDR3 is 16 residues long. Germline V lookup: CDR1 SGHRS, CDR2 YFSETQ.

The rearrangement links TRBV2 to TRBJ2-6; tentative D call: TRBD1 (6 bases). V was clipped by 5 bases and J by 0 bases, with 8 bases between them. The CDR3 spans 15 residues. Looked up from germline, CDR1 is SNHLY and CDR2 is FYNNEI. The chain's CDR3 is CASSRTDSGANVLTF. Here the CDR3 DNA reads TGTGCCAGCAGTAGGACAGACTCTGGGGCCAACGTCCTGACTTTC.

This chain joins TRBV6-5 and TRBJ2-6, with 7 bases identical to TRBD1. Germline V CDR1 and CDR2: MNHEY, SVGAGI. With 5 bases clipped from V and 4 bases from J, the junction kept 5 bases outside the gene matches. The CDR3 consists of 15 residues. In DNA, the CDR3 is TGTGCCAGCAGTCAGACAGGGCCCGGGGCCAACGTCCTGACTTTC. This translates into CASSQTGPGANVLTF.

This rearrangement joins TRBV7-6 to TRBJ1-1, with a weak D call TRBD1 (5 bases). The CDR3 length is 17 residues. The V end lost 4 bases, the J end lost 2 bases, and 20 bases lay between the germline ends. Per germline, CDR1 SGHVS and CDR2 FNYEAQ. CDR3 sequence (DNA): TGTGCCAGCAGCTCCGGCAACTTAAGGGGATTAAACACTGAAGCTTTCTTT. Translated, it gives CASSSGNLRGLNTEAFF.

The CDR3 DNA follows: TGTGCCAGCAGTGATACTAGCGTCGAGTTCTTC. It codes for CASSDTSVEFF. The V call is TRBV6-5, the J call TRBJ2-1; 7 bases align to TRBD2. Looked up from germline, CDR1 is MNHEY and CDR2 is SVGAGI. The V segment lost 5 bases and the J segment 14 bases; nucleotides outside the gene matches: 6. This CDR3 is 11 amino acids long.

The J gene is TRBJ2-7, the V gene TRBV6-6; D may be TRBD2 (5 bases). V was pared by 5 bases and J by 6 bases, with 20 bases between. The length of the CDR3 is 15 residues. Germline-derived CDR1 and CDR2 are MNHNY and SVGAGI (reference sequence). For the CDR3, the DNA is TGTGCCAGCAGTCACCCAGTGGAGAGGGTGGGCGAGCAGTACTTC. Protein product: CASSHPVERVGEQYF.

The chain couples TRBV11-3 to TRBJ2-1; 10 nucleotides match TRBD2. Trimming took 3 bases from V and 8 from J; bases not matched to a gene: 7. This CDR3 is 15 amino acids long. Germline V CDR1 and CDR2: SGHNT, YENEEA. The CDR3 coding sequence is TGTGCCAGCAGCTTGAGCGGGAGGGATTGGGATGAGCAGTTCTTC. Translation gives CASSLSGRDWDEQFF.

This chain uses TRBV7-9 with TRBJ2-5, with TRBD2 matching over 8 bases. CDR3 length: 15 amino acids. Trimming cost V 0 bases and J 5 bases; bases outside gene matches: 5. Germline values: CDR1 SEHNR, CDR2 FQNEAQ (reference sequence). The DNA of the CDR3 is TGTGCCAGCAGCTTAGCAGCGGGAGAGAGGGAGACCCAGTACTTC. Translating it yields CASSLAAGERETQYF.

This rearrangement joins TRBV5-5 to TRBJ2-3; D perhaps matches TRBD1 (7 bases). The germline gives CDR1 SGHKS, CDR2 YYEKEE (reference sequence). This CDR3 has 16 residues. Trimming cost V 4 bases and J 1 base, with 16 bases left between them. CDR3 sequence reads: CASSGAGQPRTDTQYF. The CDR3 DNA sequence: TGTGCCAGCAGCGGGGCGGGACAGCCTCGCACAGATACGCAGTATTTT.

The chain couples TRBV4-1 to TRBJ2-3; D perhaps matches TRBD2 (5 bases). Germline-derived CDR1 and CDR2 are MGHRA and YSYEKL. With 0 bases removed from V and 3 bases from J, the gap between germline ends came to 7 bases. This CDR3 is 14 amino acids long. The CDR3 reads CASSQELETDTQYF. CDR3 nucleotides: TGCGCCAGCAGCCAAGAACTAGAGACAGATACGCAGTATTTT.

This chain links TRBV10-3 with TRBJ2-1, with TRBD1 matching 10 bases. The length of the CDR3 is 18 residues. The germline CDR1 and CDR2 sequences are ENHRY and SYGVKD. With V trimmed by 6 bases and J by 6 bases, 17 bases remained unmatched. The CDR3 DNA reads TGTGCCATCAGCCAATTACAAAGACAGGGGGCAAGGGTCAATGAGCAGTTCTTC. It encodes CAISQLQRQGARVNEQFF.

The CDR3 protein is CASSLAGSSYRQYF. CDR3 DNA: TGTGCCAGCAGCTTAGCAGGCTCTTCATATAGGCAGTATTTT. The chain couples TRBV11-2 to TRBJ2-3; no clear D. Germline CDR1 and CDR2: SGHAT and FQNNGV. V shed 1 base and J shed 11 bases, with 16 bases lying between them. This CDR3 comprises 14 residues.

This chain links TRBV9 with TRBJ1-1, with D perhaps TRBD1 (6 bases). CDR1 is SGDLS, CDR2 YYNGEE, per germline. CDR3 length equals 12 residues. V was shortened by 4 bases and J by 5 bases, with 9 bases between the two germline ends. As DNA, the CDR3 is TGTGCCAGCAGCTACACAGGGACTGAAGCTTTCTTT. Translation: CASSYTGTEAFF.